This note documents a single T cell receptor beta chain sequence. The method was immunoSEQ multiplex PCR; TCRdb's version includes in-frame clones alone and lacks a portion of them. The data hold 100,000 to 150,000 clones, with about 79% observed a single time. The V gene's germline CDR1 is LGHNA and CDR2 YSLEER. Trimming removed 0 bases from V and 4 bases from J, with 7 bases in between. The CDR3 covers 13 residues. This record comes from a study of blood T cell repertoires in COVID-19. The chain joins TRBV4-3 to TRBJ2-7, with D tentatively TRBD1 (6 bases). The specimen was peripheral blood. This TCR was recovered from a man in his forties with active or convalescent COVID-19. DNA for the CDR3: TGCGCCAGCAGCCAAGAAGGGGGTTACGAGCAGTACTTC. This gives the protein CASSQEGGYEQYF.